This is a list of T cell receptor beta chains from one sample in a study of beta chain features in type 1 diabetes. Method: immunoSEQ multiplex PCR; TCRdb's copy keeps in-frame clones and lacks some. The sample includes about 700,000 clones, about an eighth of them seen just once. Sequenced material: naive CD4+ T cells from blood. Receptors originate from a man between 18 and 29 years old with type 1 diabetes. Each CDR3 is given with its conserved first and last residue. The order of the fields is J gene, clone size, D gene, V gene, CDR3 protein, CDR3 DNA. A D gene is named only where the DNA matches it firmly. Size is stated for part of the rows, as once, few or many counts, or as a class when the clone is expanded.

j_gene: TRBJ2-6
abundance: NA
d_gene: NA
v_gene: TRBV19
CDR3aa: CASSKEGTGANVLTF
CDR3nt: TGTGCCAGTAGTAAAGAAGGAACTGGGGCCAACGTCCTGACTTTC

j_gene: TRBJ1-1
abundance: few
d_gene: NA
v_gene: TRBV9
CDR3aa: CASSPIGGAAEAFF
CDR3nt: TGTGCCAGCAGCCCAATCGGAGGGGCCGCTGAAGCTTTCTTT

j_gene: TRBJ2-5
abundance: few
d_gene: NA
v_gene: TRBV5-1
CDR3aa: CASSLVPEQETQYF
CDR3nt: TGCGCCAGCAGCTTGGTGCCGGAGCAAGAGACCCAGTACTTC

j_gene: TRBJ1-1
abundance: NA
d_gene: NA
v_gene: TRBV7-9
CDR3aa: CASSLSARVSATEAFF
CDR3nt: TGTGCCAGCAGCTTATCTGCCAGGGTTTCGGCCACTGAAGCTTTCTTT

j_gene: TRBJ1-6
abundance: few
d_gene: TRBD1
v_gene: TRBV30
CDR3aa: CAWKGQGNSPLHF
CDR3nt: TGTGCCTGGAAGGGACAGGGTAATTCACCCCTCCACTTT

j_gene: TRBJ2-7
abundance: few
d_gene: NA
v_gene: TRBV21-1
CDR3aa: CASITGLTYEQYF
CDR3nt: TGTGCCAGCATTACGGGCCTTACCTACGAGCAGTACTTC

j_gene: TRBJ1-6
abundance: few
d_gene: NA
v_gene: TRBV6-5
CDR3aa: CASSQGLSNSPLHF
CDR3nt: TGTGCCAGCAGCCAGGGACTGTCAAATTCACCCCTCCACTTT

j_gene: TRBJ1-5
abundance: NA
d_gene: NA
v_gene: TRBV6-5
CDR3aa: CASSYGGSGSNQPQHF
CDR3nt: TGTGCCAGCAGTTACGGGGGATCAGGAAGCAATCAGCCCCAGCATTTT

j_gene: TRBJ1-1
abundance: NA
d_gene: NA
v_gene: TRBV6-5
CDR3aa: CASSYSQANTEAFF
CDR3nt: TGTGCCAGCAGTTACTCACAGGCGAACACTGAAGCTTTCTTT

j_gene: TRBJ2-5
abundance: NA
d_gene: NA
v_gene: TRBV30
CDR3aa: CAFQGGNQETQYF
CDR3nt: TGTGCTTTCCAGGGGGGGAACCAAGAGACCCAGTACTTC

j_gene: TRBJ2-4
abundance: few
d_gene: NA
v_gene: TRBV13
CDR3aa: CASSLRGLPVAKNIQYF
CDR3nt: TGTGCCAGCAGCTTAAGGGGATTGCCGGTAGCCAAAAACATTCAGTACTTC

j_gene: TRBJ2-2
abundance: NA
d_gene: NA
v_gene: TRBV5-4
CDR3aa: CASSLTGAGELFF
CDR3nt: TGTGCCAGCAGCTTAACCGGGGCCGGGGAGCTGTTTTTT

j_gene: TRBJ1-2
abundance: once
d_gene: NA
v_gene: TRBV7-6
CDR3aa: CASRWGAASVTGYTF
CDR3nt: TGTGCCAGCAGGTGGGGGGCAGCTTCGGTGACGGGCTACACCTTC

j_gene: TRBJ2-6
abundance: NA
d_gene: TRBD2
v_gene: TRBV29-1
CDR3aa: CSVARGTGANVLTF
CDR3nt: TGCAGCGTTGCGCGGGGGACTGGGGCCAACGTCCTGACTTTC

j_gene: TRBJ2-1
abundance: few
d_gene: TRBD2
v_gene: TRBV7-3
CDR3aa: CASSPVTGGYNEQFF
CDR3nt: TGTGCCAGCAGCCCAGTGACCGGGGGGTACAATGAGCAGTTCTTC

j_gene: TRBJ2-7
abundance: few
d_gene: TRBD1
v_gene: TRBV13
CDR3aa: CASSLEPRQGSYEQYF
CDR3nt: TGTGCCAGCAGCTTAGAACCCAGACAGGGGTCCTACGAGCAGTACTTC

j_gene: TRBJ2-7
abundance: few
d_gene: NA
v_gene: TRBV6-5
CDR3aa: CASSYRGSYEQYF
CDR3nt: TGTGCCAGCAGCTATCGAGGCTCCTACGAGCAGTACTTC

j_gene: TRBJ1-5
abundance: few
d_gene: TRBD1
v_gene: TRBV10-3
CDR3aa: CAIRGQDDQPQHF
CDR3nt: TGTGCCATCAGGGGACAGGATGATCAGCCCCAGCATTTT

j_gene: TRBJ2-1
abundance: few
d_gene: TRBD1
v_gene: TRBV10-3
CDR3aa: CAINPDGVRGNEQFF
CDR3nt: TGTGCCATCAATCCGGACGGTGTCAGGGGGAATGAGCAGTTCTTC

j_gene: TRBJ1-2
abundance: NA
d_gene: NA
v_gene: TRBV28
CDR3aa: CASRSPGQLIKNYGYTF
CDR3nt: TGTGCCAGCAGGTCCCCGGGACAACTGATAAAGAACTATGGCTACACCTTC

j_gene: TRBJ1-1
abundance: NA
d_gene: NA
v_gene: TRBV5-4
CDR3aa: CASSFQGVNTEAFF
CDR3nt: TGTGCCAGCAGTTTTCAGGGTGTAAACACTGAAGCTTTCTTT

j_gene: TRBJ2-1
abundance: few
d_gene: NA
v_gene: TRBV6-1
CDR3aa: CASIEPAGFHEQFF
CDR3nt: TGTGCCAGCATCGAACCCGCGGGGTTCCATGAGCAGTTCTTC

j_gene: TRBJ2-3
abundance: few
d_gene: NA
v_gene: TRBV11-2
CDR3aa: CASSLIFDTQYF
CDR3nt: TGTGCCAGCAGCTTGATTTTTGATACGCAGTATTTT

j_gene: TRBJ2-5
abundance: few
d_gene: TRBD1
v_gene: TRBV7-9
CDR3aa: CASSLWTGTINGETQYF
CDR3nt: TGTGCCAGCAGCTTGTGGACAGGGACCATTAACGGAGAGACCCAGTACTTC

j_gene: TRBJ2-5
abundance: NA
d_gene: TRBD1
v_gene: TRBV6-6
CDR3aa: CASRGQGGQYF
CDR3nt: TGTGCCAGCAGGGGACAGGGCGGGCAGTACTTC

j_gene: TRBJ1-2
abundance: few
d_gene: TRBD1
v_gene: TRBV7-9
CDR3aa: CASTGGNYGYTF
CDR3nt: TGTGCCAGCACAGGGGGCAACTATGGCTACACCTTC

j_gene: TRBJ2-1
abundance: NA
d_gene: NA
v_gene: TRBV19
CDR3aa: CASSINEQFF
CDR3nt: TGTGCCAGTAGTATAAATGAGCAGTTCTTC

j_gene: TRBJ2-1
abundance: NA
d_gene: NA
v_gene: TRBV30
CDR3aa: CAWKEGSSYNEQFF
CDR3nt: TGTGCCTGGAAGGAGGGTAGCTCCTACAATGAGCAGTTCTTC

j_gene: TRBJ2-7
abundance: NA
d_gene: NA
v_gene: TRBV5-4
CDR3aa: CASSITVSYEQYF
CDR3nt: TGTGCCAGCAGCATCACCGTCTCCTACGAGCAGTACTTC

j_gene: TRBJ1-4
abundance: NA
d_gene: TRBD1
v_gene: TRBV4-1
CDR3aa: CASRSGTEAPNEKLFF
CDR3nt: TGCGCCAGCCGCTCCGGGACAGAGGCCCCTAATGAAAAACTGTTTTTT

j_gene: TRBJ2-1
abundance: few
d_gene: NA
v_gene: TRBV29-1
CDR3aa: CSAHATGGIYNEQFF
CDR3nt: TGCAGCGCTCACGCGACAGGTGGGATCTACAATGAGCAGTTCTTC

j_gene: TRBJ2-3
abundance: few
d_gene: NA
v_gene: TRBV7-9
CDR3aa: CASSLALGGTDTQYF
CDR3nt: TGTGCCAGCAGCTTAGCTCTTGGTGGCACAGATACGCAGTATTTT

j_gene: TRBJ2-7
abundance: NA
d_gene: NA
v_gene: TRBV7-3
CDR3aa: CASSLNAISYEQYF
CDR3nt: TGTGCCAGCAGCTTGAATGCAATCTCCTACGAGCAGTACTTC

j_gene: TRBJ1-2
abundance: few
d_gene: NA
v_gene: TRBV10-3
CDR3aa: CAIRSTVNGYTF
CDR3nt: TGTGCCATCAGGTCGACAGTAAATGGCTACACCTTC

j_gene: TRBJ2-2
abundance: NA
d_gene: NA
v_gene: TRBV19
CDR3aa: CASSPGFTGELFF
CDR3nt: TGTGCCAGTAGTCCCGGGTTTACCGGGGAGCTGTTTTTT

j_gene: TRBJ1-1
abundance: few
d_gene: NA
v_gene: TRBV7-9
CDR3aa: CASSLEGRDGRWAFF
CDR3nt: TGTGCCAGCAGCTTAGAAGGCCGGGATGGCCGGTGGGCTTTCTTT

j_gene: TRBJ2-1
abundance: NA
d_gene: NA
v_gene: TRBV7-8
CDR3aa: CASGPVSGALDEQFF
CDR3nt: TGTGCCAGCGGCCCCGTTTCGGGGGCTCTTGATGAGCAGTTCTTC

j_gene: TRBJ1-6
abundance: few
d_gene: NA
v_gene: TRBV9
CDR3aa: CASSASPGSTSPLHF
CDR3nt: TGTGCCAGCAGCGCCAGTCCGGGGTCGACGTCACCCCTCCACTTT

j_gene: TRBJ2-2
abundance: NA
d_gene: TRBD1
v_gene: TRBV4-1
CDR3aa: CASSHYGDRANTGELFF
CDR3nt: TGCGCCAGCAGCCACTATGGGGACAGAGCGAACACCGGGGAGCTGTTTTTT

j_gene: TRBJ2-5
abundance: few
d_gene: NA
v_gene: TRBV20-1
CDR3aa: CSANRRETQYF
CDR3nt: TGCAGTGCCAACCGAAGGGAGACCCAGTACTTC

j_gene: TRBJ2-7
abundance: NA
d_gene: TRBD1
v_gene: TRBV10-1
CDR3aa: CASSGGTDPYEQYF
CDR3nt: TGCGCCAGCAGTGGAGGGACAGACCCTTACGAGCAGTACTTC

j_gene: TRBJ2-5
abundance: NA
d_gene: TRBD1
v_gene: TRBV5-1
CDR3aa: CASSKDRGRETQYF
CDR3nt: TGCGCCAGCAGCAAGGACAGGGGAAGGGAGACCCAGTACTTC

j_gene: TRBJ2-4
abundance: few
d_gene: NA
v_gene: TRBV11-2
CDR3aa: CASSLEVFRFVKNIQYF
CDR3nt: TGTGCCAGCAGCTTAGAGGTATTCCGCTTTGTCAAAAACATTCAGTACTTC

j_gene: TRBJ2-7
abundance: few
d_gene: NA
v_gene: TRBV28
CDR3aa: CASSIDLLPLYF
CDR3nt: TGTGCCAGCAGTATAGACCTCCTCCCGCTGTACTTC

j_gene: TRBJ1-1
abundance: few
d_gene: NA
v_gene: TRBV30
CDR3aa: CAWSHTQAFF
CDR3nt: TGTGCCTGGAGTCATACACAAGCTTTCTTT